This T cell receptor (beta chain) was recovered during a study of T cells in Graves' hyperthyroidism and ophthalmopathy. Study background: Sampling of peripheral blood happened at initial diagnosis, prior to any treatment. Study-wide findings and caveats: The model anticipated ophthalmopathy a median about 7.1 months pre-onset.

V trimming: 4 bases; J trimming: 4 bases; junction bases outside the gene matches: 9. Germline V lookup: CDR1 LNHDA, CDR2 SQIVND (reference sequence). The CDR3 has 15 residues. RNA transcripts served as the template for amplifying TCR beta CDR3 regions. Researchers ran a first-round RT-PCR on the TCR CDR3 using the HTBI primer set. TCRdb reprocessed the multiplex PCR reads with MiXCR, giving one entry per CDR3 protein. The profile shows about 690,000 distinct CDR3 sequences, roughly 17% of them singletons. A word on this clonotype: Its antigen is not known.

V gene TRBV19 combines with J gene TRBJ2-5; 7 nucleotides align to TRBD2. Material: blood. The TCR comes from a man over 45 with Graves' hyperthyroidism. CDR3 loop: CASSKFAGVGETQYF. The CDR3 coding sequence is TGTGCCAGTAGTAAGTTTGCGGGAGTAGGAGAGACCCAGTACTTC.